A single sample is the source of the 7 T cell receptor beta chains below, sequenced in a study of T cells in Graves' hyperthyroidism and ophthalmopathy (dated 2019 in TCRdb). To prepare the library, multiplex PCR was applied. The run used an Illumina HiSeq 2000. TCR beta CDR3 regions were amplified from RNA transcripts. A first-round RT-PCR of the TCR CDR3 used the HTBI primer set with the Qiagen OneStep RT-PCR kit. TCRdb cleaned the public reads at Q25 with fastp, built clones with MiXCR and kept in-frame beta chains. All rows with the same CDR3 protein become a single entry with the most common DNA and genes. The sample table contains about 560,000 distinct CDR3 sequences; only one count was recorded for roughly 15% of them. The ten largest clones add up to roughly 14% of the sample. The specimen sequenced was blood. These receptors came from a woman aged 40 to 49 with Graves' hyperthyroidism.

The chain carries TRBV28 and TRBJ2-7, with a possible D match to TRBD2 (7 bases). This CDR3 contains 13 residues. The germline V gene encodes CDR1 MDHEN and CDR2 SYDVKM. Trimming cost V 8 bases and J 4 bases, with 15 bases left between them. The CDR3 spells CASGGHGGYEQYF. In DNA, the CDR3 is TGTGCCAGCGGGGGGCACGGGGGGTACGAGCAGTACTTC. Full variable domain (remainder filled in from reference TRBV28 and TRBJ2-7): DVKVTQSSRYLVKRTGEKVFLECVQDMDHENMFWYRQDPGLGLRLIYFSYDVKMKEKGDIPEGYSVSREKKERFSLILESASTNQTSMYLCASGGHGGYEQYFGPGTRLTVT.

The chain carries TRBV6-5 and TRBJ1-1; D gene ambiguous. The CDR3 length is 13 residues. Germline CDR1 is MNHEY and CDR2 is SVGAGI. Trimming cost V 2 bases and J 4 bases, with 8 bases left between them. The CDR3: CASSYEGRTEAFF. CDR3 DNA: TGTGCCAGCAGTTACGAGGGTCGCACTGAAGCTTTCTTT.

This clonotype was counted at least ten times. This rearrangement joins TRBV20-1 to TRBJ2-1; 8 nucleotides agree with TRBD1. The CDR3 is made up of 14 amino acids. Germline-derived CDR1 and CDR2 are DFQATT and SNEGSKA (reference sequence). V was pared by 4 bases and J by 6 bases, with 8 bases of the junction left unmatched. CDR3 residues: CSATDRESGNEQFF. Here the CDR3 DNA reads TGCAGTGCTACGGACAGGGAAAGTGGCAATGAGCAGTTCTTC.

This clonotype was picked up many times. CDR3: CASTSGDYEQYF. Here the CDR3 DNA reads TGTGCCAGCACCTCGGGAGACTACGAGCAGTACTTC. The chain carries TRBV6-1 and TRBJ2-7; possibly TRBD2 for D (6 bases). The CDR3 contains 12 residues. Germline lookup yields CDR1 MNHNS and CDR2 SASEGT. V shed 7 bases and J shed 3 bases, with 10 bases lying between them.

This chain connects TRBV20-1 to TRBJ1-6; D call uncertain. From germline, CDR1 is DFQATT and CDR2 SNEGSKA (reference sequence). This CDR3 comprises 13 residues. V gave up 3 bases and J gave up 2 bases, with 5 bases separating them. The CDR3 sequence is CSASSTYNSPLHF. In DNA form, the CDR3 reads TGCAGTGCTAGTTCCACCTATAATTCACCCCTCCACTTT.

This clonotype was seen at least ten times. The gene calls are TRBV2 and TRBJ2-3; 7 positions match TRBD2. This CDR3 has 12 amino acids. Germline trimming cut 6 bases from V and 5 bases from J; bases unmatched to any gene: 2. CDR1 and CDR2 (germline): SNHLY, FYNNEI. CDR3 sequence: CASRIAGDTQYF. As DNA, the CDR3 is TGTGCCAGCAGAATAGCGGGAGATACGCAGTATTTT.

This clonotype was counted ten times or more. This chain links TRBV2 with TRBJ2-5, with 8 positions matching TRBD2. After removal of 0 bases from V and 5 bases from J, the junction contained 5 bases not matched to a gene. The CDR3 is 15 amino acids. Germline loops: CDR1 SNHLY, CDR2 FYNNEI. The DNA for the CDR3 is TGTGCCAGCAGTGAAGCGGGACTAGGGATGGAGACCCAGTACTTC. Its protein is CASSEAGLGMETQYF.